Listed below are T cell receptor beta chains from one sample, sequenced in a study of T cells in Graves' hyperthyroidism and ophthalmopathy. From the multiplex PCR reads, TCRdb called clonotypes with MiXCR, one entry per CDR3 protein. This table has a few hundred thousand distinct CDR3 sequences, roughly a sixth appearing once. Sequenced material: blood. These receptors were collected from a middle-aged woman with Graves' ophthalmopathy. Each CDR3 is given with its conserved first and last residue. The order of the fields is clone size, D gene, J gene, V gene, CDR3 DNA, CDR3 protein. The D gene is left open where the match is weak. Clone size appears in some rows only: once, few, many, or a class for an expanded clone.

>many|NA|TRBJ2-7|TRBV2
TGTGCCAGCAGTGAAGACCACACGGGGGCCAGCTCCTACGAGCAGTACTTC
CASSEDHTGASSYEQYF
>few|NA|TRBJ2-5|TRBV4-1
TGCGCCAGCAGCGTCTCTGGGGGGCGCAGAGAGACCCAGTACTTC
CASSVSGGRRETQYF
>NA|TRBD2|TRBJ2-3|TRBV20-1
TGCAGTGCTAGACCTCTAGCGGGAGCCACCGATACGCAGTATTTT
CSARPLAGATDTQYF
>few|NA|TRBJ2-1|TRBV7-9
TGTGCCAGCAGCTCCTACCGTGACGGGCGCGATGAGCAGTTCTTC
CASSSYRDGRDEQFF
>many|NA|TRBJ1-5|TRBV11-2
TGTGCCAGCAGCTTAGGGGAAGGGGGAATCAATCAGCCCCAGCATTTT
CASSLGEGGINQPQHF
>many|NA|TRBJ2-7|TRBV2
TGTGCCAGCAGTGACGGCTCTAACTACTACGAGCAGTACTTC
CASSDGSNYYEQYF
>many|NA|TRBJ1-1|TRBV6-1
TGTGCCAGCAGTAGAGGGACAAGCACTGAAGCTTTCTTT
CASSRGTSTEAFF
>many|TRBD1|TRBJ1-6|TRBV20-1
TGCAGTGCTAAGGGACAGATTGCTAATTCACCCCTCCACTTT
CSAKGQIANSPLHF
>many|NA|TRBJ2-2|TRBV2
TGTGCCAGCAGTGAACTCGGTCCAGACGTGGAATTCGGGGAGCTGTTTTTT
CASSELGPDVEFGELFF
>few|NA|TRBJ2-1|TRBV3-1
TGTGCCAGCAGCGCTAGCGTAACCTACAATGAGCAGTTCTTC
CASSASVTYNEQFF
>few|NA|TRBJ1-1|TRBV12-5
TGTGCTAGTGGTTTGGGAGGGGACACTGAAGCTTTCTTT
CASGLGGDTEAFF
>few|TRBD2|TRBJ2-3|TRBV3-1
TGTGCCAGCAGCCAAGATTGGGGAATGGACTACGAGCGGGGGCGCACAGATACGCAGTATTTT
CASSQDWGMDYERGRTDTQYF
>few|TRBD1|TRBJ2-4|TRBV6-1
TGTGCCAGCAGTCGAGGGACAGGTGGCAACATTCAGTACTTC
CASSRGTGGNIQYF
>many|TRBD1|TRBJ2-6|TRBV2
TGTGCCAGCAGCACCGACAGGGGAAGGGAGTACTCTGGGGCCAACGTCCTGACTTTC
CASSTDRGREYSGANVLTF
>many|NA|TRBJ2-1|TRBV12-3/TRBV12-4
TGTGCCAGCAGCACCAGACTAGTTGTTGGGAATGAGCAGTTCTTC
CASSTRLVVGNEQFF
>many|NA|TRBJ2-7|TRBV5-1
TGCGCCAGCAGTCTCCTGGGGGGCTCGTCCTACGAGCAGTACTTC
CASSLLGGSSYEQYF
>many|TRBD1|TRBJ2-5|TRBV18
TGTGCCAGCTCACCACGCGCAGGGGGCTATGAGACCCAGTACTTC
CASSPRAGGYETQYF
>few|NA|TRBJ1-5|TRBV19
TGTGCCAGTAGTATAGGGGGCGACCGTTATCAGCCCCAGCATTTT
CASSIGGDRYQPQHF
>few|NA|TRBJ1-5|TRBV27
TGTGCCAGCAGTTGGAATCAGCCCCAGCATTTT
CASSWNQPQHF
>few|TRBD1|TRBJ2-7|TRBV11-2
TGTGCCAGCAGCACCCTTAGGGGGCACCATCCCCCCTACGAGCAGTACTTC
CASSTLRGHHPPYEQYF
>many|NA|TRBJ1-4|TRBV3-1
TGTGCCAGCAGCCAACGGGCGGGGGATAATGAAAAACTGTTTTTT
CASSQRAGDNEKLFF
>many|TRBD1|TRBJ2-1|TRBV28
TGTGCCAGCAGTTTCACCCCGCGGGACAGGGGCTACAATGAGCAGTTCTTC
CASSFTPRDRGYNEQFF
>many|NA|TRBJ1-1|TRBV2
TGTGCCAGCAGTCCGGGACACCGGACCGGTTTGGCTGAAGCTTTCTTT
CASSPGHRTGLAEAFF
>few|TRBD2|TRBJ2-1|TRBV6-2/TRBV6-3
TGTGCCAGCAGTTACGCTAGCGGGGGCCGCACTTACAATGAGCAGTTCTTC
CASSYASGGRTYNEQFF
>many|TRBD2|TRBJ2-3|TRBV5-5
TGTGCCAGCAGCTCGGGACTAGCCAGCACAGATACGCAGTATTTT
CASSSGLASTDTQYF
>many|NA|TRBJ2-2|TRBV28
TGTGCCAGCTCCGCCCCCCCGGCCGGGGAGCTGTTTTTT
CASSAPPAGELFF
>many|NA|TRBJ2-1|TRBV3-1
TGTGCCAGCAGGGCAAGAGGCAGGGGGGGAGGCAATGAGCAGTTCTTC
CASRARGRGGGNEQFF
>few|NA|TRBJ2-2|TRBV19
TGTGCCAGTAAAAGGGACCAAGAGCGGGCGAACACCGGGGAGCTGTTTTTT
CASKRDQERANTGELFF
>few|TRBD2|TRBJ2-5|TRBV29-1
TGCAGCGGGGGGGGGACGAACCAAGAGACCCAGTACTTC
CSGGGTNQETQYF
>NA|NA|TRBJ1-5|TRBV6-1
TGTGCCAGCAGGTTGGAGGGGAAGGGCAATCAGCCCCAGCATTTT
CASRLEGKGNQPQHF
>few|TRBD1|TRBJ2-3|TRBV6-1
TGTGCCAGCAGCCCTGGGACAGGGGACACAGATACGCAGTATTTT
CASSPGTGDTDTQYF
>few|NA|TRBJ2-1|TRBV30
TGTGCCTGGAGTGTAGGGGCTAGCGACCACAATGAGCAGTTCTTC
CAWSVGASDHNEQFF
>many|NA|TRBJ1-1|TRBV11-2
TGTGCCAGCAGCTTAGGATCCAGGAAAGCTTTCTTT
CASSLGSRKAFF
>NA|TRBD2|TRBJ2-3|TRBV6-9
TGTGCCAGCGGCAATTCGGGAAGCGGGGGGAGCACAGATACGCAGTATTTT
CASGNSGSGGSTDTQYF
>NA|NA|TRBJ1-1|TRBV11-2
TGTGCCAGCAGACTTCCGAACCCCCGGGACGGTGAAGCTTTCTTT
CASRLPNPRDGEAFF
>few|NA|TRBJ2-1|TRBV29-1
TGCAGCGGAAGGGGGGGCCCAAGTGAGCAGTTCTTC
CSGRGGPSEQFF
>NA|NA|TRBJ1-6|TRBV20-1
TGCAGTGCTAGAGTTCCAGGGCTGAGCTCCTATAATTCACCCCTCCACTTT
CSARVPGLSSYNSPLHF
>few|NA|TRBJ1-1|TRBV13
TGTGCCAGCAGCAAAATGACCGTGACGACTGAAGCTTTCTTT
CASSKMTVTTEAFF
>many|TRBD2|TRBJ2-7|TRBV28
TGTGCCAGCAGTCAAAGCGGGAGGGAAAACGAGCAGTACTTC
CASSQSGRENEQYF
>many|TRBD2|TRBJ2-3|TRBV12-3/TRBV12-4
TGTGCCAGCAGTTTAGCGCTCAGCGGGGTTGGCACAGATACGCAGTATTTT
CASSLALSGVGTDTQYF
>NA|NA|TRBJ2-7|TRBV14
TGTGCCAGCAGCCAAGATCTATTACCTGGCGAGCAGTACTTC
CASSQDLLPGEQYF
>NA|NA|TRBJ1-6|TRBV28
TGTGCCAGCAGTGGCCGGGACGGATGGGTGGGTAGTTCACCCCTCCACTTT
CASSGRDGWVGSSPLHF
>once|NA|TRBJ2-2|TRBV5-4
TGTGCCAGCAGCTCGGGAACAGGACGCGGGAACGGGGAGCTGTTTTTT
CASSSGTGRGNGELFF
>many|TRBD2|TRBJ2-1|TRBV28
TGTGCCAGCAGTTTATTAAGATCTCATAGCGGGAGGGAGGATGAGCAGTTCTTC
CASSLLRSHSGREDEQFF
>many|NA|TRBJ1-6|TRBV3-1
TGTGCCAGCAGCCAAGTTTTCGAAGGGAATTCACCCCTCCACTTT
CASSQVFEGNSPLHF
>NA|NA|TRBJ2-3|TRBV6-1
TGTGCCAGCAGAGCCGGGACTCTAGACGCGGGTACGCAGTATTTT
CASRAGTLDAGTQYF
>NA|NA|TRBJ1-5|TRBV30
TGTGCCTGGAGTGTACCCGGGACTTTCAATCAGCCCCAGCATTTT
CAWSVPGTFNQPQHF
>NA|TRBD2|TRBJ2-5|TRBV11-2
TGTGCCAGCAGCTTAAATCCCGGGGCTAGCGGGTACCAAGAGACCCAGTACTTC
CASSLNPGASGYQETQYF
>NA|TRBD2|TRBJ2-7|TRBV12-3/TRBV12-4
TGTGCCAGCACCATAAGGTGGTGGTTTGGGGAGGGCTACGAGCAGTACTTC
CASTIRWWFGEGYEQYF
>NA|NA|TRBJ2-3|TRBV11-2
TGTGCCAGCAGCTTGCCCCGAGGGACCACAGATACGCAGTATTTT
CASSLPRGTTDTQYF
>NA|TRBD1|TRBJ2-2|TRBV5-5
TGTGCCAGCAGCCCATACGGACAGGACGGGGAGCTGTTTTTT
CASSPYGQDGELFF
>few|NA|TRBJ2-1|TRBV6-1
TGTGCCAGCGATTCTAACGCTTGGGATGAGAGGTTCTTC
CASDSNAWDERFF
>few|NA|TRBJ1-5|TRBV19
TGTGCCAGTAGTTTCACAGACGACCCTTATAGCAATCAGCCCCAGCATTTT
CASSFTDDPYSNQPQHF
>many|NA|TRBJ1-2|TRBV5-1
TGCGCCAGTCACCCCGGACCACCCGCCTTTGGCTACACCTTC
CASHPGPPAFGYTF
>NA|TRBD2|TRBJ2-1|TRBV7-9
TGTGCCAGCAGCCAAGCGGGGGGGACCGGTGAGCAGTTCTTC
CASSQAGGTGEQFF